This TCR beta chain appears in the sequencing data of a study of OX40 agonist ivuxolimab in advanced cancers. Background on the study: Three patients, one with hepatocellular carcinoma and two with cutaneous melanoma, responded partially. Study observations and caveats: Both blood CD4+ and CD8+ T cells showed clonal growth by week 6 at 0.1 to 3.0 mg/kg. Expanded clones belonging to CD8+ T cells outnumbered, on average, those of CD4+.

Trimming stripped 5 bases from V and 1 base from J, with 8 bases between. Germline CDR1 and CDR2: MNHNS and SASEGT. The CDR3 is made up of 13 amino acids. Of note for this clone: What it binds is not known.

The assay was immunoSEQ multiplex PCR, and TCRdb's table has in-frame clones only and misses some. This sample yields over 55,000 clones, of which around 80% are seen a single time; roughly 2.4% belongs to the top ten. The source of this sequence is an adult with an advanced solid tumor such as melanoma, head and neck, liver or kidney cancer. The gene calls are TRBV6-1 and TRBJ1-1, with D unresolved. The sample consisted of CD4+ or CD8+ T cells sorted from blood, taken in a trial of the OX40 agonist ivuxolimab. The CDR3 DNA is TGTGCCAGCAGTTTGGACCCGAACACTGAAGCTTTCTTT. It encodes CASSLDPNTEAFF.